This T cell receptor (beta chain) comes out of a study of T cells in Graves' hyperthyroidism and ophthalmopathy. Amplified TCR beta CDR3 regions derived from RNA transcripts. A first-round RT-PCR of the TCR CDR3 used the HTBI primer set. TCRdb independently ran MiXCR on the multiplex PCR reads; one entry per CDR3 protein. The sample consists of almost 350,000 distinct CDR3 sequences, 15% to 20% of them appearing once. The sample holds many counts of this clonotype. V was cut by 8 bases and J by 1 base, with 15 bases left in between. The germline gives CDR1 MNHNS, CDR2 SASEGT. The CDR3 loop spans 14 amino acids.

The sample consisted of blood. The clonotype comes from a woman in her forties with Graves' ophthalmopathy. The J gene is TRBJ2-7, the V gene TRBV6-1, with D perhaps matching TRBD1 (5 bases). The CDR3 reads CASGKDTISYEQYF. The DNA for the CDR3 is TGTGCCAGCGGCAAGGACACTATATCCTACGAGCAGTACTTC.